A selection of T cell receptor beta chains follows, all from one sample in a study of identical twins. TCRdb redid the calling of the 5' RACE reads with MiXCR, one entry per CDR3 protein. The profile covers approximately 890,000 distinct CDR3 sequences, with about 12% appearing a single time and 1.5% to 2% taken by the ten largest. The same data also went into a second study, on yellow fever vaccine responses in identical twins.

The source material was PBMCs. The receptors stem from a woman under 30 in good health. The CDR3 runs from the conserved cysteine through the conserved F or W. The order of the fields is CDR3 protein, CDR3 DNA, J gene, V gene, D gene, clone size. The D gene is left open where the match is weak. The listing skips clone size in some rows; elsewhere it reads once, few, many or a size class.

CDR3 protein: CASSENVKRTEAFF
CDR3 DNA: TGTGCCAGCAGTGAAAACGTCAAACGCACTGAAGCTTTCTTT
J gene: TRBJ1-1
V gene: TRBV2
D gene: -
clone size: -

CDR3 protein: CSATRDRLYNEQFF
CDR3 DNA: TGCAGCGCAACTCGGGACAGACTGTACAATGAGCAGTTCTTC
J gene: TRBJ2-1
V gene: TRBV29-1
D gene: TRBD1
clone size: few

CDR3 protein: CSVEPAGYTDTQYF
CDR3 DNA: TGCAGCGTTGAACCCGCGGGGTACACAGATACGCAGTATTTT
J gene: TRBJ2-3
V gene: TRBV29-1
D gene: -
clone size: -

CDR3 protein: CSARAVQGGSNQPQHF
CDR3 DNA: TGCAGTGCTAGAGCGGTTCAGGGAGGGAGCAATCAGCCCCAGCATTTT
J gene: TRBJ1-5
V gene: TRBV20-1
D gene: -
clone size: -

CDR3 protein: CASSPAGTGVATEAFF
CDR3 DNA: TGTGCCAGCAGTCCGGCCGGGACAGGGGTAGCCACTGAAGCTTTCTTT
J gene: TRBJ1-1
V gene: TRBV6-1
D gene: TRBD1
clone size: -

CDR3 protein: CSARRRSGITDTQYF
CDR3 DNA: TGCAGTGCTAGACGCAGAAGCGGGATCACAGATACGCAGTATTTT
J gene: TRBJ2-3
V gene: TRBV20-1
D gene: TRBD2
clone size: -

CDR3 protein: CASSLGTGGSYGYTF
CDR3 DNA: TGTGCCAGCAGTTTGGGGACAGGGGGCTCCTATGGCTACACCTTC
J gene: TRBJ1-2
V gene: TRBV28
D gene: TRBD1
clone size: few

CDR3 protein: CASRSSGSGLDEQFF
CDR3 DNA: TGTGCCAGCAGGTCTAGCGGGAGTGGGCTTGATGAGCAGTTCTTC
J gene: TRBJ2-1
V gene: TRBV28
D gene: TRBD2
clone size: few

CDR3 protein: CSAQPGTVNTEAFF
CDR3 DNA: TGCAGTGCTCAACCCGGGACAGTAAACACTGAAGCTTTCTTT
J gene: TRBJ1-1
V gene: TRBV20-1
D gene: TRBD1
clone size: -

CDR3 protein: CASSFGGAGGSEQFF
CDR3 DNA: TGTGCCAGCAGTTTTGGAGGGGCAGGAGGTAGTGAGCAGTTCTTC
J gene: TRBJ2-1
V gene: TRBV28
D gene: -
clone size: -

CDR3 protein: CASSLVGDRGEKLFF
CDR3 DNA: TGCGCCAGCAGCTTGGTGGGGGATCGTGGTGAAAAACTGTTTTTT
J gene: TRBJ1-4
V gene: TRBV5-1
D gene: -
clone size: -